These T cell receptor beta chains were read from a single sample in a study of early T cells in non-severe SARS-CoV-2 infection. TCRdb passed the 5' RACE reads through MiXCR, listing each CDR3 protein once. The table shows some 16,000 distinct CDR3 sequences, with approximately 5.4% occurring only once. The sequencing sample was made of whole blood. Receptors originate from an adult who was a healthcare worker with PCR-confirmed SARS-CoV-2 infection or an uninfected control (not recorded which). Each CDR3 is given with its conserved first and last residue. Each record gives: D gene, J gene, V gene, clone size, CDR3 DNA, CDR3 protein. The D gene is left open where the match is weak. Some rows have no size entry. The others give once, few or many, or a class for an expanded clone.

d_call: -
j_call: TRBJ2-1
v_call: TRBV7-9
clone_size: -
cdr3_nt: TGTGCCAGTAGTATAATGGGGAACAATGAGCAGTTCTTC
cdr3_aa: CASSIMGNNEQFF

d_call: -
j_call: TRBJ1-3
v_call: TRBV11-2
clone_size: many
cdr3_nt: TGTGCCAGCAGCGACCAGCAATTCTCTGGAAACACCATATATTTT
cdr3_aa: CASSDQQFSGNTIYF

d_call: TRBD2
j_call: TRBJ2-3
v_call: TRBV18
clone_size: -
cdr3_nt: TGTGCCAGCTCACCACGGATGACTAGCGGGGGGCGAATCACAGATACGCAGTATTTT
cdr3_aa: CASSPRMTSGGRITDTQYF

d_call: -
j_call: TRBJ2-3
v_call: TRBV5-1
clone_size: many
cdr3_nt: TGCGCCAGCAGTAAAGGTCAAACTCACCAGAGCACAGATACGCAGTATTTT
cdr3_aa: CASSKGQTHQSTDTQYF

d_call: -
j_call: TRBJ2-4
v_call: TRBV11-2
clone_size: medium-sized
cdr3_nt: TGTGCCAGCAGCATCGAACCTCCGGGACCCACGCTCCAAACAAACATTCAGTACTTC
cdr3_aa: CASSIEPPGPTLQTNIQYF

d_call: -
j_call: TRBJ1-5
v_call: TRBV5-1
clone_size: many
cdr3_nt: TGCGCCAGCAGCTCTTACGGAGATCAGCCCCAGCATTTT
cdr3_aa: CASSSYGDQPQHF

d_call: -
j_call: TRBJ2-2
v_call: TRBV11-2
clone_size: -
cdr3_nt: TGTGCCAGCAGCTTGGATTCGGGTTTCACCGGGGAGCTGTTTTTT
cdr3_aa: CASSLDSGFTGELFF

d_call: -
j_call: TRBJ1-1
v_call: TRBV20-1
clone_size: -
cdr3_nt: TGCAGTGCTAGAGATCCAGGGTTAATGAACACTGAAGCTTTCTTT
cdr3_aa: CSARDPGLMNTEAFF

d_call: -
j_call: TRBJ2-7
v_call: TRBV7-8
clone_size: many
cdr3_nt: TGTGCCAGCAGCTCGTACAGCTACGAGCAGTACTTC
cdr3_aa: CASSSYSYEQYF

d_call: -
j_call: TRBJ2-1
v_call: TRBV7-6
clone_size: -
cdr3_nt: TGTGCCAGCAGCCCCCGACTAGGAGGTGAGCAGTTCTTC
cdr3_aa: CASSPRLGGEQFF

d_call: -
j_call: TRBJ1-4
v_call: TRBV18
clone_size: -
cdr3_nt: TGTGCCAGCTCACCCACTAAGGGCCTAAATGAAAAACTGTTTTTT
cdr3_aa: CASSPTKGLNEKLFF

d_call: -
j_call: TRBJ2-3
v_call: TRBV29-1
clone_size: -
cdr3_nt: TGCAGCATACGCGTATTTGCGGGACCGAGCACAGATACGCAGTATTTT
cdr3_aa: CSIRVFAGPSTDTQYF

d_call: -
j_call: TRBJ1-4
v_call: TRBV7-9
clone_size: -
cdr3_nt: TGTGCCAGCAGCTTAGATCCTGGAGATTTTGAAAAACTGTTTTTT
cdr3_aa: CASSLDPGDFEKLFF

d_call: -
j_call: TRBJ1-3
v_call: TRBV7-2
clone_size: few
cdr3_nt: TGTGCCAGCAGCTGGCTCCTCTCTGGAAACACCATATATTTT
cdr3_aa: CASSWLLSGNTIYF

d_call: -
j_call: TRBJ1-2
v_call: TRBV6-1
clone_size: -
cdr3_nt: TGTGCCAGCAGTGCCGGTTCCTATGACTATGGCTACACCTTC
cdr3_aa: CASSAGSYDYGYTF

d_call: TRBD1
j_call: TRBJ2-5
v_call: TRBV11-2
clone_size: many
cdr3_nt: TGTGCCAGCAGCTTATCGACAGGGGCTCAAGAGACCCAGTACTTC
cdr3_aa: CASSLSTGAQETQYF

d_call: TRBD2
j_call: TRBJ2-3
v_call: TRBV4-3
clone_size: -
cdr3_nt: TGCGCCAGCAGCCTTATGACTAGCGGGATCACAGATACGCAGTATTTT
cdr3_aa: CASSLMTSGITDTQYF

d_call: TRBD2
j_call: TRBJ2-4
v_call: TRBV11-2
clone_size: many
cdr3_nt: TGTGCCAGCAGCTTCCGCGGGAGTAACATTCAGTACTTC
cdr3_aa: CASSFRGSNIQYF

d_call: -
j_call: TRBJ2-6
v_call: TRBV5-1
clone_size: few
cdr3_nt: TGCGCCAGCAGCGACTGGTCTGGGGCCAACGTCCTGACTTTC
cdr3_aa: CASSDWSGANVLTF

d_call: TRBD1
j_call: TRBJ2-2
v_call: TRBV6-5
clone_size: medium-sized
cdr3_nt: TGTGCCAGCAGTCGGACAGGGGAACTCGGGGAGCTGTTTTTT
cdr3_aa: CASSRTGELGELFF

d_call: TRBD2
j_call: TRBJ2-1
v_call: TRBV5-4
clone_size: many
cdr3_nt: TGTGCCAGCAGCTCCCGGACTAGCGGGAGAGATGAGCAGTTCTTC
cdr3_aa: CASSSRTSGRDEQFF

d_call: TRBD2
j_call: TRBJ2-1
v_call: TRBV3-1
clone_size: many
cdr3_nt: TGTGCCAGCAGCCCATACAGAGCGGGGTCGGTTAATGAGCAGTTCTTC
cdr3_aa: CASSPYRAGSVNEQFF

d_call: -
j_call: TRBJ2-3
v_call: TRBV10-2
clone_size: many
cdr3_nt: TGCGCCAGCAGTTTGGCAGATACGCAGTATTTT
cdr3_aa: CASSLADTQYF

d_call: -
j_call: TRBJ1-4
v_call: TRBV5-1
clone_size: many
cdr3_nt: TGCGCCAGCAGCTTGGATACGGGGGGAACTAATGAAAAACTGTTTTTT
cdr3_aa: CASSLDTGGTNEKLFF

d_call: -
j_call: TRBJ2-7
v_call: TRBV10-3
clone_size: medium-sized
cdr3_nt: TGTGCCATCAGTGAGGACTTGACCTACGAGCAGTACTTC
cdr3_aa: CAISEDLTYEQYF

d_call: TRBD1
j_call: TRBJ2-3
v_call: TRBV2
clone_size: many
cdr3_nt: TGTGCCTCTGAGGGACAGCCGTCCGATACGCAGTATTTT
cdr3_aa: CASEGQPSDTQYF

d_call: -
j_call: TRBJ2-3
v_call: TRBV12-3/TRBV12-4
clone_size: many
cdr3_nt: TGTGCCAGCAGCCAACCCCCCCATACGCAGTATTTT
cdr3_aa: CASSQPPHTQYF

d_call: -
j_call: TRBJ2-6
v_call: TRBV7-9
clone_size: -
cdr3_nt: TGTGCCAGCAGCTTAATGATCTCTGGGGCCAACGTCCTGACTTTC
cdr3_aa: CASSLMISGANVLTF

d_call: -
j_call: TRBJ2-5
v_call: TRBV13
clone_size: medium-sized
cdr3_nt: TGTGCCAGCAGCTTTGCGGGGTATGAGACCCAGTACTTC
cdr3_aa: CASSFAGYETQYF

d_call: -
j_call: TRBJ1-4
v_call: TRBV7-9
clone_size: many
cdr3_nt: TGTGCCAGCAGCGTCGGGTTCGGTGAAAAACTGTTTTTT
cdr3_aa: CASSVGFGEKLFF

d_call: TRBD2
j_call: TRBJ2-5
v_call: TRBV7-8
clone_size: -
cdr3_nt: TGTGCCAGCAGACCGACTAGCGGGAGCCCTCGGACCCAGTACTTC
cdr3_aa: CASRPTSGSPRTQYF

d_call: -
j_call: TRBJ2-1
v_call: TRBV2
clone_size: medium-sized
cdr3_nt: TGTGCCAGCAGCCCTGAATTAGCAAACGAGCAGTTCTTC
cdr3_aa: CASSPELANEQFF

d_call: TRBD2
j_call: TRBJ2-2
v_call: TRBV2
clone_size: -
cdr3_nt: TGTGCCAGCAACCGACCGACTAGCGGGAGGGCCTCTACCGGGGAGCTGTTTTTT
cdr3_aa: CASNRPTSGRASTGELFF

d_call: -
j_call: TRBJ2-3
v_call: TRBV3-1
clone_size: -
cdr3_nt: TGTGCCAGCAGCCAATGGGGGCCCACAGATACGCAGTATTTT
cdr3_aa: CASSQWGPTDTQYF

d_call: -
j_call: TRBJ1-1
v_call: TRBV7-3
clone_size: many
cdr3_nt: TGTGCCAGCAGCATTGATACAGGGACTGAAGCTTTCTTT
cdr3_aa: CASSIDTGTEAFF

d_call: -
j_call: TRBJ2-1
v_call: TRBV7-8
clone_size: many
cdr3_nt: TGTGCCAGCAGCTCCCCCCAAGGACAGCACAATGAGCAGTTCTTC
cdr3_aa: CASSSPQGQHNEQFF

d_call: TRBD1
j_call: TRBJ1-1
v_call: TRBV6-2/TRBV6-3
clone_size: medium-sized
cdr3_nt: TGTGCCAGCAGTTATACAGGGGTAAGCACTGAAGCTTTCTTT
cdr3_aa: CASSYTGVSTEAFF

d_call: TRBD2
j_call: TRBJ2-7
v_call: TRBV6-6
clone_size: medium-sized
cdr3_nt: TGTGCCAGCAGTTATCTCTTGGGAGGGCTCGCCAAGTACGAGCAGTACTTC
cdr3_aa: CASSYLLGGLAKYEQYF

d_call: -
j_call: TRBJ1-2
v_call: TRBV4-3
clone_size: many
cdr3_nt: TGCGCCAGCAGCCAAGGCCCCGTGAGCGTCGGCTATGGCTACACCTTC
cdr3_aa: CASSQGPVSVGYGYTF

d_call: -
j_call: TRBJ2-3
v_call: TRBV6-6
clone_size: few
cdr3_nt: TGTGCCAGCAAGGAGGGCCTATTCACAGATACGCAGTATTTT
cdr3_aa: CASKEGLFTDTQYF

d_call: -
j_call: TRBJ1-5
v_call: TRBV5-6
clone_size: -
cdr3_nt: TGTGCCAGCAGCTTGCGGGGTATCAATCAGCCCCAGCATTTT
cdr3_aa: CASSLRGINQPQHF

d_call: TRBD1
j_call: TRBJ1-1
v_call: TRBV12-3/TRBV12-4
clone_size: many
cdr3_nt: TGTGCCAGCACTCCCTCAGGGGGCTGGACTGAAGCTTTCTTT
cdr3_aa: CASTPSGGWTEAFF

d_call: -
j_call: TRBJ1-6
v_call: TRBV2
clone_size: few
cdr3_nt: TGTGCCAGCAGCGAACAGGAGGCCTATAATTCACCCCTCCACTTT
cdr3_aa: CASSEQEAYNSPLHF

d_call: TRBD2
j_call: TRBJ2-1
v_call: TRBV5-1
clone_size: medium-sized
cdr3_nt: TGCGCCAGCAGCTTGACTAGCGGGAGCTCCTACAATGAGCAGTTCTTC
cdr3_aa: CASSLTSGSSYNEQFF

d_call: TRBD2
j_call: TRBJ2-5
v_call: TRBV7-2
clone_size: many
cdr3_nt: TGTGCCAGCAGCTTAGAGAACCTAGCGGGAGGGGAGACCCAGTACTTC
cdr3_aa: CASSLENLAGGETQYF

d_call: -
j_call: TRBJ1-1
v_call: TRBV11-2
clone_size: -
cdr3_nt: TGTGCCAGCAGCCCCCTTGCGATGAACACTGAAGCTTTCTTT
cdr3_aa: CASSPLAMNTEAFF

d_call: -
j_call: TRBJ2-1
v_call: TRBV20-1
clone_size: medium-sized
cdr3_nt: TGCAGTGCTATCCTAGCGCTCCGCTCCTACAATGAGCAGTTCTTC
cdr3_aa: CSAILALRSYNEQFF

d_call: -
j_call: TRBJ2-5
v_call: TRBV5-1
clone_size: many
cdr3_nt: TGCGCCAGCAGCACCCGGGACGGTGGGGAGACCCAGTACTTC
cdr3_aa: CASSTRDGGETQYF

d_call: -
j_call: TRBJ1-2
v_call: TRBV7-2
clone_size: many
cdr3_nt: TGTGCCAGCAGCTCCACCCCAGGGAACCCCTATGGCTACACCTTC
cdr3_aa: CASSSTPGNPYGYTF

d_call: TRBD1
j_call: TRBJ2-3
v_call: TRBV7-9
clone_size: many
cdr3_nt: TGTGCCAGCAGCCAGGACAGGGCTTGGGATACGCAGTATTTT
cdr3_aa: CASSQDRAWDTQYF

d_call: -
j_call: TRBJ2-1
v_call: TRBV29-1
clone_size: medium-sized
cdr3_nt: TGCAGCGTTGAGTGGGACTATGAGCAGTTCTTC
cdr3_aa: CSVEWDYEQFF

d_call: TRBD1
j_call: TRBJ1-2
v_call: TRBV7-9
clone_size: -
cdr3_nt: TGTGCCAGCAGCCTCCCCGGACAGGGGCCACGCTATGGCTACACCTTC
cdr3_aa: CASSLPGQGPRYGYTF

d_call: -
j_call: TRBJ2-2
v_call: TRBV27
clone_size: many
cdr3_nt: TGTGCCAGCAGTACTGAGAACACCGGGGAGCTGTTTTTT
cdr3_aa: CASSTENTGELFF